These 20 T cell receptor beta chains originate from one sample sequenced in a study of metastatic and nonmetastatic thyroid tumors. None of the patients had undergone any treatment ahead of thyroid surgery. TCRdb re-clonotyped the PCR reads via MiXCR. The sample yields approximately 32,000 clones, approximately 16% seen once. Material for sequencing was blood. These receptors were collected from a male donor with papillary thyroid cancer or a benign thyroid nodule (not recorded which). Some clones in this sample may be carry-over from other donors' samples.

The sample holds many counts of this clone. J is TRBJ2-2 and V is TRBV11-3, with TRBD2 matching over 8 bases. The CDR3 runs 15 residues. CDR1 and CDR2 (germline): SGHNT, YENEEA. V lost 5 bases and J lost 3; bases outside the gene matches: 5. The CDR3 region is CASSPSGSDTGELFF. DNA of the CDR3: TGTGCCAGCAGCCCCAGCGGGAGTGACACCGGGGAGCTGTTTTTT. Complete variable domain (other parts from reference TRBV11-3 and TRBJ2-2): EAGVVQSPRYKIIEKKQPVAFWCNPISGHNTLYWYLQNLGQGPELLIRYENEEAVDDSQLPKDRFSAERLKGVDSTLKIQPAELGDSAVYLCASSPSGSDTGELFFGEGSRLTVL.

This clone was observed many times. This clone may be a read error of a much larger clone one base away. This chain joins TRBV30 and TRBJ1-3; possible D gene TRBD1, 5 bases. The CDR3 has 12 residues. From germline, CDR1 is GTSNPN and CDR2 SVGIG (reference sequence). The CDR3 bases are TGTGCCTGGAGTGCTGGGGGGAACACCGTATATTTT. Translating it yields CAWSAGGNTVYF.

The CDR3 sequence is CASSPEQGARSDTQYF. CDR3 nucleotide sequence: TGCGCCAGCAGCCCCGAACAGGGGGCACGGTCAGATACGCAGTATTTT. The chain carries TRBV5-1 and TRBJ2-3, with 9 bases that match TRBD1. The CDR3 is 16 residues long. Germline assignment: CDR1 SGHRS and CDR2 YFSETQ. The V segment lost 4 bases and the J segment 4 bases; nucleotides outside the gene matches: 10.

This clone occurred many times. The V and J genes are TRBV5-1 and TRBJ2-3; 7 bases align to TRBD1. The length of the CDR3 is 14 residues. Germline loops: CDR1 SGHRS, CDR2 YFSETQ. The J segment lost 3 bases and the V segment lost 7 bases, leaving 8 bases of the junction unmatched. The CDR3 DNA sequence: TGCGCCAGCGGAGAGGGGGCTGGGACAGATACGCAGTATTTT. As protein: CASGEGAGTDTQYF. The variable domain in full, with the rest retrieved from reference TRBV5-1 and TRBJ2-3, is KAGVTQTPRYLIKTRGQQVTLSCSPISGHRSVSWYQQTPGQGLQFLFEYFSETQRNKGNFPGRFSGRQFSNSRSEMNVSTLELGDSALYLCASGEGAGTDTQYFGPGTRLTVL.

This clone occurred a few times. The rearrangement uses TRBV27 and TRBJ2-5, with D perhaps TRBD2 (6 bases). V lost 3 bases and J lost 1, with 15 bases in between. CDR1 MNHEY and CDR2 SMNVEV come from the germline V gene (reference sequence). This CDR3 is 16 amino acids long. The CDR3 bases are TGTGCCAGCAGTTTCTACCGGGGGACCATCCAAGAGACCCAGTACTTC. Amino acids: CASSFYRGTIQETQYF.

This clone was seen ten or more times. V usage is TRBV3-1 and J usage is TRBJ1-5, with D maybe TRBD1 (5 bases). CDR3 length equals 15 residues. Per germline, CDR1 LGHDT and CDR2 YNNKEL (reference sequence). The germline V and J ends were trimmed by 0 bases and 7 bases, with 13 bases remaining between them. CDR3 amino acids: CASSQDLGAPQPQHF. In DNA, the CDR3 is TGTGCCAGCAGCCAAGACCTAGGGGCCCCCCAGCCCCAGCATTTT.

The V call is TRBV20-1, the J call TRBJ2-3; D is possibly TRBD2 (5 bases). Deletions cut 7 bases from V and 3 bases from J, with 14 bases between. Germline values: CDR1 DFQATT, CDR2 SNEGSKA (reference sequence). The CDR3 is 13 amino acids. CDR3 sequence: CSGKLEGTDTQYF. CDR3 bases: TGCAGTGGGAAACTAGAGGGAACAGATACGCAGTATTTT.

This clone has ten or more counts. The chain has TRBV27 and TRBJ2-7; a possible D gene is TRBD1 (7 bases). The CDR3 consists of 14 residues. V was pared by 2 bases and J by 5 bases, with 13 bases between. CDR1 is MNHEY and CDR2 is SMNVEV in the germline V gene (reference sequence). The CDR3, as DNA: TGTGCCAGCAGTTTAGCGGGACAGTACCACGAGCAGTACTTC. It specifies CASSLAGQYHEQYF.

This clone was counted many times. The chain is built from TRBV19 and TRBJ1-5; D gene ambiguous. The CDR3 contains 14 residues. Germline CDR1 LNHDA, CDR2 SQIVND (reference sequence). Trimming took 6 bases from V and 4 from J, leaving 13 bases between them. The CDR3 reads CASRPWGSNQPQHF. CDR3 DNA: TGTGCCAGTAGGCCGTGGGGTTCTAATCAGCCCCAGCATTTT. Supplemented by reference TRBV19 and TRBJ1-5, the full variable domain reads DGGITQSPKYLFRKEGQNVTLSCEQNLNHDAMYWYRQDPGQGLRLIYYSQIVNDFQKGDIAEGYSVSREKKESFPLTVTSAQKNPTAFYLCASRPWGSNQPQHFGDGTRLSIL.

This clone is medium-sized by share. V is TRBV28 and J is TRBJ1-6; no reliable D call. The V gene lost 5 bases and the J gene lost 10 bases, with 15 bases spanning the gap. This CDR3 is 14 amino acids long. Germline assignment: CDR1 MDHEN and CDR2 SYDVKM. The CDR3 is CASSQRSVWSPLHF. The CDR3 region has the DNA TGTGCCAGCAGTCAGAGAAGTGTATGGTCACCCCTCCACTTT.

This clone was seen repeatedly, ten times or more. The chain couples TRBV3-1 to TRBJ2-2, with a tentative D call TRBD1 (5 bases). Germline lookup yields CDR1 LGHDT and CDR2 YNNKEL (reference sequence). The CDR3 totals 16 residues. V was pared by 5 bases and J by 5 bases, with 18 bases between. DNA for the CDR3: TGTGCCAGCAGCTCCCCCCCGCAGGGTAGTACCGGGGAGCTGTTTTTT. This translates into CASSSPPQGSTGELFF.

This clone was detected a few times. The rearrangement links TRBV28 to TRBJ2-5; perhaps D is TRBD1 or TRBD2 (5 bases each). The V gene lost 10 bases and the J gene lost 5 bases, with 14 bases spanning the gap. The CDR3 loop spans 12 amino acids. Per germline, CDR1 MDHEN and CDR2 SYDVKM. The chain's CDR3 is CATLDGAETQYF. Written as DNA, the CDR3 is TGTGCCACCCTGGACGGGGCGGAGACCCAGTACTTC.

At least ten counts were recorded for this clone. CDR3 in amino acids: CAAGENYGYTF. In DNA form, the CDR3 reads TGTGCCGCGGGAGAAAACTATGGCTACACCTTC. The chain couples TRBV6-1 to TRBJ1-2; no firm D call. The germline V gene encodes CDR1 MNHNS and CDR2 SASEGT. V lost 11 bases to trimming and J lost 2 bases, with 9 bases between them. CDR3 length: 11 amino acids.

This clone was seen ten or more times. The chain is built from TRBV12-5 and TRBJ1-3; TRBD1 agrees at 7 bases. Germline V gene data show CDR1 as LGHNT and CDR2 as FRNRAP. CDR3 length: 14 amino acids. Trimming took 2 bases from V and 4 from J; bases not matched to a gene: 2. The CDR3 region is CASGLTGAGNTIYF. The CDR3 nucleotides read TGTGCTAGTGGTTTGACAGGGGCCGGAAACACCATATATTTT.

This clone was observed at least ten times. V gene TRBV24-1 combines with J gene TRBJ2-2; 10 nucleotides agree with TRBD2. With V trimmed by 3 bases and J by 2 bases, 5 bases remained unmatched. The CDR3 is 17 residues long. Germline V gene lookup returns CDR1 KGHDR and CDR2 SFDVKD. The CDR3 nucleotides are TGTGCCACCAGTGATCGACTAGCGGGTCGAAACACCGGGGAGCTGTTTTTT. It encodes CATSDRLAGRNTGELFF.

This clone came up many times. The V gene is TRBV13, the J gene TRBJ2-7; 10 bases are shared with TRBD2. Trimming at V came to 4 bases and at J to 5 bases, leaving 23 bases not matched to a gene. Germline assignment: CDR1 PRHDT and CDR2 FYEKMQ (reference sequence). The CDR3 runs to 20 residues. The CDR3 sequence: CASSSRAGRVAGGFRNEQYF. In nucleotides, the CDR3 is TGTGCCAGCAGCTCCCGGGCGGGGAGGGTAGCGGGAGGTTTTAGGAACGAGCAGTACTTC.

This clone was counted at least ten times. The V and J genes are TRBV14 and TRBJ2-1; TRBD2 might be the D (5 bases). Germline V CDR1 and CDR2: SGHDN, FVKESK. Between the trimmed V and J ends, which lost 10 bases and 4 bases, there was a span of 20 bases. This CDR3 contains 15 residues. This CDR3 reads CATPLLAGFYNEQFF. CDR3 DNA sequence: TGTGCCACCCCCCTTTTGGCGGGTTTTTACAATGAGCAGTTCTTC.

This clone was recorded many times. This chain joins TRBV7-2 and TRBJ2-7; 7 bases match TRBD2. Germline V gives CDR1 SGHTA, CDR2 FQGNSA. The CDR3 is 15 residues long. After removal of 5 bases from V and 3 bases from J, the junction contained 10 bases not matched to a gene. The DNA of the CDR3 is TGTGCCAGCAGCCTGAAAGCGGGGAGGGGCTACGAGCAGTACTTC. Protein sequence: CASSLKAGRGYEQYF. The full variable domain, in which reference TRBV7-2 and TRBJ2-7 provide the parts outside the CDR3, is GAGVSQSPSNKVTEKGKDVELRCDPISGHTALYWYRQSLGQGLEFLIYFQGNSAPDKSGLPSDRFSAERTGGSVSTLTIQRTQQEDSAVYLCASSLKAGRGYEQYFGPGTRLTVT.

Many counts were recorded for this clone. The CDR3 spells CSARDPTGGNQPQHF. In DNA, the CDR3 is TGCAGTGCTAGAGATCCCACAGGGGGCAATCAGCCCCAGCATTTT. The V call is TRBV20-1, the J call TRBJ1-5; 7 positions match TRBD1. The CDR3 has 15 residues. The J segment lost 2 bases and the V segment lost 0 bases, leaving 4 bases of the junction unmatched. In germline, CDR1 is DFQATT, CDR2 SNEGSKA (reference sequence).

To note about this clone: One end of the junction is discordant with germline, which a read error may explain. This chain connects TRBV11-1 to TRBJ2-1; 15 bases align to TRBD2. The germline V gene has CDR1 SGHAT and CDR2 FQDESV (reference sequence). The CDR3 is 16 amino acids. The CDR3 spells CPSSLGTSGRFDEQFF. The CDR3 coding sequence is TGTCCCAGCAGCCTTGGGACTAGCGGGAGGTTCGATGAGCAGTTCTTC.